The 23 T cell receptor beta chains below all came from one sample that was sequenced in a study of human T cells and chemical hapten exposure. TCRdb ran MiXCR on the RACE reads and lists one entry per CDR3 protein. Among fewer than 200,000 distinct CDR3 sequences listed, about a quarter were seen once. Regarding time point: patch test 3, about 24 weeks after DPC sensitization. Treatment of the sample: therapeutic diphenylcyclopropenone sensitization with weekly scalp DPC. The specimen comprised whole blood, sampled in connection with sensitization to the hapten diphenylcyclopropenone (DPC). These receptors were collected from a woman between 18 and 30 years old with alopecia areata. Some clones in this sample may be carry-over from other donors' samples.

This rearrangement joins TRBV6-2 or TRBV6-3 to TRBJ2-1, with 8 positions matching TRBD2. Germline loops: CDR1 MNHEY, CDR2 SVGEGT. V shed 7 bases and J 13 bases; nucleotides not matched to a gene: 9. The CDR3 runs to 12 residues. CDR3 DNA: TGTGCCAGCACTAGAACCGGGGGGGCTCAGTTCTTC. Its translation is CASTRTGGAQFF.

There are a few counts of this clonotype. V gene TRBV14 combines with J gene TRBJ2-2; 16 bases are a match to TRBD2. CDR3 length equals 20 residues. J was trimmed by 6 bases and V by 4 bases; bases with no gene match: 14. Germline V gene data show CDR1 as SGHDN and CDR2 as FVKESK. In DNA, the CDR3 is TGTGCCAGCAGCCGCCTACCCGGGACTAGCGGGAGGGTGATCGCCGGGGAGCTGTTTTTT. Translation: CASSRLPGTSGRVIAGELFF.

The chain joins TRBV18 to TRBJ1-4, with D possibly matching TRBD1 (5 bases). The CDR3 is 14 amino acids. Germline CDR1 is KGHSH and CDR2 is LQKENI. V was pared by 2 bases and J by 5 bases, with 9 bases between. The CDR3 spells CASSPGHGNEKLFF. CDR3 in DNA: TGTGCCAGCTCACCAGGACATGGGAATGAAAAACTGTTTTTT.

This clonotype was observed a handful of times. CDR3 amino acids: CASSSQAYNEQFF. The CDR3 nucleotides are TGTGCCAGCAGCTCCCAGGCCTACAATGAGCAGTTCTTC. This chain links TRBV7-3 with TRBJ2-1; no reliable D call. V lost 4 bases to trimming and J lost 2 bases, with 6 bases between them. Germline CDR1 SGHTA, CDR2 FQGTGA. This CDR3 spans 13 amino acids.

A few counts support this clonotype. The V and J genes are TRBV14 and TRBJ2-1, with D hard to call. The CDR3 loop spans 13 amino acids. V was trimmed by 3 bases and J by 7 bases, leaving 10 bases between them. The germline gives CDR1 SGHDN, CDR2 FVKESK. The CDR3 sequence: CASSHDVRNEQFF. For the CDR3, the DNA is TGTGCCAGCAGCCATGATGTCCGGAATGAGCAGTTCTTC. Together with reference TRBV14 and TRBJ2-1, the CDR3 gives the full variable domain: EAGVTQFPSHSVIEKGQTVTLRCDPISGHDNLYWYRRVMGKEIKFLLHFVKESKQDESGMPNNRFLAERTGGTYSTLKVQPAELEDSGVYFCASSHDVRNEQFFGPGTRLTVL.

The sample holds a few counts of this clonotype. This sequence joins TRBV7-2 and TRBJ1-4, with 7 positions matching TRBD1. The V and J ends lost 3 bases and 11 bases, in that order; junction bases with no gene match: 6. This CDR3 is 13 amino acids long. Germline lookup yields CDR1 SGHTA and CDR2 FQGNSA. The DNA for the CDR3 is TGTGCCAGCAGCTTGCAACCAGGGGGGAAACTGTTTTTT. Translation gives CASSLQPGGKLFF.

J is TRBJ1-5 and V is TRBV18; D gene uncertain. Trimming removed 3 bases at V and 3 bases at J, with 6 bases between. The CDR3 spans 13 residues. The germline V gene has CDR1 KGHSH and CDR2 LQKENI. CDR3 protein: CASSPLDNQPQHF. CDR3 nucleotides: TGTGCCAGCTCACCCCTCGACAATCAGCCCCAGCATTTT.

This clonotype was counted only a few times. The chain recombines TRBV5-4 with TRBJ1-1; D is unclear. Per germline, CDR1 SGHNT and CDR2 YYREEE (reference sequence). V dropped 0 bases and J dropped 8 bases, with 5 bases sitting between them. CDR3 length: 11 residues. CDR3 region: CASSLGREAFF. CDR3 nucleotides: TGTGCCAGCAGCTTGGGGAGGGAAGCTTTCTTT.

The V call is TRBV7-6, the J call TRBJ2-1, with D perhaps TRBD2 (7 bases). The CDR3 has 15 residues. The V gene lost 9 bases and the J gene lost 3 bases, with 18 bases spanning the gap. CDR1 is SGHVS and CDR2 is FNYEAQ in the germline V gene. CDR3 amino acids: CASGEGGGYYNEQFF. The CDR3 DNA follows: TGTGCCAGTGGAGAAGGGGGAGGGTACTACAATGAGCAGTTCTTC.

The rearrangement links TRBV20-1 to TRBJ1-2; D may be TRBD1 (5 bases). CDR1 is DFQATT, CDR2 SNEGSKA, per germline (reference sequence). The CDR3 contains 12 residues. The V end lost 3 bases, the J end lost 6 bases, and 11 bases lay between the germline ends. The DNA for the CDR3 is TGCAGTGCTAGCGGCAGGGAACATGGCTACACCTTC. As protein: CSASGREHGYTF.

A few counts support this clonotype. The CDR3 DNA sequence: TGTGCCAGCAGCTTGGGGCAGTACCAAGAGACCCAGTACTTC. Protein sequence: CASSLGQYQETQYF. The J gene is TRBJ2-5, the V gene TRBV5-5; D call uncertain. The germline V gene encodes CDR1 SGHKS and CDR2 YYEKEE (reference sequence). The length of the CDR3 is 14 residues. Trimming removed 0 bases at V and 0 bases at J, with 6 bases between.

CDR3 DNA: TGCGCCAGCACCCCGGGGGACAGGCGTTACAATGAGCAGTTCTTC. It translates to CASTPGDRRYNEQFF. The V call is TRBV5-1, the J call TRBJ2-1; 8 nucleotides line up with TRBD1. The CDR3 loop spans 15 amino acids. V shed 6 bases, J shed 4 bases, and the junction held 9 bases outside the gene matches. The germline V gene encodes CDR1 SGHRS and CDR2 YFSETQ.

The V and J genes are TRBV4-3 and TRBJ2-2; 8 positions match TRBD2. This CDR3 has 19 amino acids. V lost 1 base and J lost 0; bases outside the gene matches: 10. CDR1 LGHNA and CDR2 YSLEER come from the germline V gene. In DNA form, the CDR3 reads TGCGCCAGCAGCCAAGTCGATGTATGGCGGGAGGCGAACACCGGGGAGCTGTTTTTT. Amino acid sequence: CASSQVDVWREANTGELFF.

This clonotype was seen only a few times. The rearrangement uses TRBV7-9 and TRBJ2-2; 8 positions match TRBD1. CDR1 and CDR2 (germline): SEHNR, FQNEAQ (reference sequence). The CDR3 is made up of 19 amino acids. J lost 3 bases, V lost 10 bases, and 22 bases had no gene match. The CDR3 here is CAISGTGISPFRDTGELFF. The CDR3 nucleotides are TGTGCCATCTCTGGGACAGGAATCTCTCCGTTTCGGGACACCGGGGAGCTGTTTTTT.

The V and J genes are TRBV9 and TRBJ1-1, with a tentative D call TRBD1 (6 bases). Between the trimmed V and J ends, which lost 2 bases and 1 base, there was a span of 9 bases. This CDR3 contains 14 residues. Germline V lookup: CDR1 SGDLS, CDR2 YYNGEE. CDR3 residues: CASSVGQKNTEAFF. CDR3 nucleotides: TGTGCCAGCAGCGTTGGACAGAAGAACACTGAAGCTTTCTTT.

This CDR3 is CASSANSRGTDTQYF. In DNA, the CDR3 is TGCGCCAGCAGCGCCAACTCCCGGGGCACAGATACGCAGTATTTT. The J gene is TRBJ2-3, the V gene TRBV5-1, with D uncertain. From germline, CDR1 is SGHRS and CDR2 YFSETQ. V lost 4 bases, J lost 1 base, and 13 bases lay in between. The CDR3 loop spans 15 amino acids.

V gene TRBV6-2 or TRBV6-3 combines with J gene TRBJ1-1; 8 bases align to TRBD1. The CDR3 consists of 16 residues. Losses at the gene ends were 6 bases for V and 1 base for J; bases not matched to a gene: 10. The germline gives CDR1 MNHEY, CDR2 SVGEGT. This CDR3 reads CASSPKQGTGNTEAFF. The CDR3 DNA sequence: TGTGCCAGCAGCCCCAAGCAAGGGACAGGGAACACTGAAGCTTTCTTT.

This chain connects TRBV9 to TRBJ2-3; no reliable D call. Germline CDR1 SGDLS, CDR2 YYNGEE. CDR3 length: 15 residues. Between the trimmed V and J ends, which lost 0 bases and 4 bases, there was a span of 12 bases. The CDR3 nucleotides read TGTGCCAGCAGCGTAGCCAATCTAGGATCAGATACGCAGTATTTT. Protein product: CASSVANLGSDTQYF.

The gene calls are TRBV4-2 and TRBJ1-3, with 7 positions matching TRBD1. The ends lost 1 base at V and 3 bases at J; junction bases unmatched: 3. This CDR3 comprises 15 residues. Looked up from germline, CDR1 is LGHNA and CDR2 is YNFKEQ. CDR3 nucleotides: TGTGCCAGCAGCCAAGGACAGGGAAATGGAAACACCATATATTTT. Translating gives CASSQGQGNGNTIYF.

CDR3 protein: CSVARGYEQYF. CDR3 nucleotide sequence: TGCAGCGTTGCTCGGGGCTACGAGCAGTACTTC. The gene calls are TRBV29-1 and TRBJ2-7; the D gene is possibly TRBD2 (5 bases). CDR1 is SQVTM and CDR2 is ANQGSEA in the germline V gene. With 4 bases removed from V and 3 bases from J, the gap between germline ends came to 7 bases. This CDR3 has 11 residues.

CDR3 in amino acids: CASSPLHNTEAFF. In DNA, the CDR3 is TGTGCCAGCAGCCCTTTACACAACACTGAAGCTTTCTTT. The chain joins TRBV3-1 to TRBJ1-1; D gene uncertain. The length of the CDR3 is 13 residues. With 4 bases removed from V and 2 bases from J, the gap between germline ends came to 8 bases. Germline values: CDR1 LGHDT, CDR2 YNNKEL (reference sequence). Variable domain in full (rest from reference TRBV3-1 and TRBJ1-1): DTAVSQTPKYLVTQMGNDKSIKCEQNLGHDTMYWYKQDSKKFLKIMFSYNNKELIINETVPNRFSPKSPDKAHLNLHINSLELGDSAVYFCASSPLHNTEAFFGQGTRLTVV.

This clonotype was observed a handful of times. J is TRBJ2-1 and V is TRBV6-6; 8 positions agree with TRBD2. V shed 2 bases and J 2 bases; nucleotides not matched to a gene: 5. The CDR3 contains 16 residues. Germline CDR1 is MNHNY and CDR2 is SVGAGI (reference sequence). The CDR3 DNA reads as TGTGCCAGCAGTTACGGGAGGCGGGGGGCCTACAATGAGCAGTTCTTC. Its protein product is CASSYGRRGAYNEQFF.

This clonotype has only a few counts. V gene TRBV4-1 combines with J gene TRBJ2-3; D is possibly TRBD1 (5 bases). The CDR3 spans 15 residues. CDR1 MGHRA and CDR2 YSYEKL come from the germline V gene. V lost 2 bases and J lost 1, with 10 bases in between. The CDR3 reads CASSQQGRGTDTQYF. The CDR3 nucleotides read TGCGCCAGCAGCCAACAGGGCCGGGGCACAGATACGCAGTATTTT.